This T cell receptor beta chain derives from a study of cytomegalovirus exposure and HLA in healthy donors. Regarding the study as a whole: CMV antigen specificity was confirmed in vitro for a few CMV-associated chains.

Germline CDR1 SGHNT, CDR2 YYREEE (reference sequence). V lost 1 base and J lost 0, with 17 bases in between. CDR3 length equals 17 residues. About this clone itself: The antigen remains unidentified.

13 Jbeta primers and 60 Vbeta primers were used for the PCR. The method was immunoSEQ multiplex PCR; TCRdb's version includes in-frame clones alone and lacks a portion of them. Among about 120,000 clones listed, about four fifths were seen once. The chain links TRBV5-4 to TRBJ2-7; tentatively, D is TRBD1 (6 bases). Sample: PBMCs. The source is a woman between 18 and 29 years old in good health and CMV-seropositive. CDR3 DNA sequence: TGTGCCAGCAGCTTGATAGCCTCCAGGGGTAGCTCCTACGAGCAGTACTTC. Protein: CASSLIASRGSSYEQYF.